These 14 T cell receptor beta chains were sequenced from one sample in a study of siplizumab effects on memory and regulatory T cells. Generated by immunoSEQ multiplex PCR, the TCRdb table keeps only in-frame clones and is missing some. The sample lists some 96,000 clones, about nine tenths occurring once. Sequences were obtained from CD4+ T cells sorted from blood. The source is a human donor in good health.

The V call is TRBV5-5, the J call TRBJ1-2; D remains ambiguous. The CDR3 is 15 amino acids. V was pared by 0 bases and J by 2 bases, with 11 bases between. In germline, CDR1 is SGHKS, CDR2 YYEKEE (reference sequence). The CDR3 bases are TGTGCCAGCAGCTTGGAAGGCGTCTCAAACTATGGCTACACCTTC. It specifies CASSLEGVSNYGYTF.

The gene calls are TRBV27 and TRBJ1-1; 10 bases are a match to TRBD1. With V trimmed by 6 bases and J by 4 bases, 2 bases remained unmatched. CDR3 length equals 13 residues. Germline V gives CDR1 MNHEY, CDR2 SMNVEV (reference sequence). CDR3 region: CASSGQGGTEAFF. For the CDR3, the DNA is TGTGCCAGCAGCGGACAGGGGGGCACTGAAGCTTTCTTT.

The chain uses TRBV5-1 and TRBJ2-1, with 8 bases lining up with TRBD1. V dropped 3 bases and J dropped 1; count of bases not matched to a gene: 3. CDR1 is SGHRS and CDR2 is YFSETQ in the germline V gene. The CDR3 length is 15 residues. The CDR3: CASSSGQGSYNEQFF. CDR3 DNA: TGCGCCAGCAGCTCCGGACAGGGATCCTACAATGAGCAGTTCTTC.

The genes are TRBV18 and TRBJ1-1, with no clear D. The germline V gene has CDR1 KGHSH and CDR2 LQKENI. V lost 0 bases and J 6 bases, leaving 8 bases between the germline ends. This CDR3 has 13 residues. The CDR3 reads CASSPPKGSEAFF. The CDR3 nucleotides read TGTGCCAGCTCACCACCGAAGGGCTCTGAAGCTTTCTTT. Filled out from reference TRBV18 and TRBJ1-1, the complete variable domain reads NAGVMQNPRHLVRRRGQEARLRCSPMKGHSHVYWYRQLPEEGLKFMVYLQKENIIDESGMPKERFSAEFPKEGPSILRIQQVVRGDSAAYFCASSPPKGSEAFFGQGTRLTVV.

The genes are TRBV4-1 and TRBJ1-1; D gene uncertain. The CDR3 is made up of 14 amino acids. Germline loops: CDR1 MGHRA, CDR2 YSYEKL. Deletions cut 2 bases from V and 1 base from J, with 8 bases between. CDR3 in DNA: TGCGCCAGCAGCCAACTTCAGCCGAACACTGAAGCTTTCTTT. It specifies CASSQLQPNTEAFF.

CDR3 sequence reads: CASSPGVGVPPDTQYF. In nucleotides, the CDR3 is TGTGCCAGCAGCCCTGGGGTGGGGGTCCCCCCAGATACGCAGTATTTT. The rearrangement links TRBV5-4 to TRBJ2-3; the D call may be TRBD1 or TRBD2 (5 bases each). V gave up 4 bases and J gave up 4 bases, with 19 bases separating them. Germline V lookup: CDR1 SGHNT, CDR2 YYREEE (reference sequence). There are 16 residues in the CDR3. Using reference TRBV5-4 and TRBJ2-3 for the parts outside the CDR3, the full variable domain is ETGVTQSPTHLIKTRGQQVTLRCSSQSGHNTVSWYQQALGQGPQFIFQYYREEENGRGNFPPRFSGLQFPNYSSELNVNALELDDSALYLCASSPGVGVPPDTQYFGPGTRLTVL.

The chain links TRBV28 to TRBJ1-1; D is unclear. V dropped 5 bases and J dropped 0 bases, with 16 bases sitting between them. CDR1 is MDHEN and CDR2 is SYDVKM in the germline V gene. CDR3 length: 16 amino acids. The CDR3 loop is CASSAPRDPMNTEAFF. The CDR3 nucleotides read TGTGCCAGCAGTGCACCCCGGGATCCTATGAACACTGAAGCTTTCTTT.

The chain has TRBV16 and TRBJ2-2; TRBD1 is a possible D gene (6 bases). The CDR3 spans 16 residues. With 3 bases removed from V and 7 bases from J, the gap between germline ends came to 18 bases. Per the germline V gene, CDR1 is KGHSY and CDR2 is FQNENV. CDR3 residues: CASSHLDRQAGGELFF. The CDR3 DNA reads as TGTGCCAGCAGCCACCTCGACCGACAGGCGGGCGGGGAGCTGTTTTTT.

The chain is built from TRBV28 and TRBJ1-2, with D perhaps matching TRBD1 (5 bases). Germline-derived CDR1 and CDR2 are MDHEN and SYDVKM. V was clipped by 4 bases and J by 4 bases, with 10 bases between them. This CDR3 has 13 residues. CDR3 DNA sequence: TGTGCCAGCAGTTCCCCCGGGGCCTATGGCTACACCTTC. Translated: CASSSPGAYGYTF.

This chain uses TRBV9 with TRBJ2-1, with D perhaps matching TRBD1 or TRBD2 (6 bases each). The CDR3 covers 17 residues. The germline V and J ends were trimmed by 4 bases and 9 bases, with 26 bases remaining between them. Per germline, CDR1 SGDLS and CDR2 YYNGEE. CDR3 in DNA: TGTGCCAGCAGCCGTAGAATGTTGGGGGCTGAGGGAGGTGAGCAGTTCTTC. This codes for CASSRRMLGAEGGEQFF.

The CDR3: CASSQVSGANVLTF. The CDR3 DNA reads as TGTGCCAGCAGCCAGGTATCTGGGGCCAACGTCCTGACTTTC. The V gene is TRBV5-4, the J gene TRBJ2-6; no clear D. V gave up 4 bases and J gave up 1 base, with 6 bases separating them. The CDR3 runs 14 residues. Germline V lookup: CDR1 SGHNT, CDR2 YYREEE (reference sequence). Looking up the rest from reference TRBV5-4 and TRBJ2-6 gives the full variable domain: ETGVTQSPTHLIKTRGQQVTLRCSSQSGHNTVSWYQQALGQGPQFIFQYYREEENGRGNFPPRFSGLQFPNYSSELNVNALELDDSALYLCASSQVSGANVLTFGAGSRLTVL.

The rearrangement joins TRBV9 to TRBJ1-5, with D uncertain. The germline CDR1 and CDR2 sequences are SGDLS and YYNGEE. The CDR3 length is 14 residues. Trimming removed 0 bases at V and 2 bases at J, with 6 bases between. CDR3 in DNA: TGTGCCAGCAGCGTAGGGCAGGGCAATCAGCCCCAGCATTTT. It is translated as CASSVGQGNQPQHF.

V gene TRBV7-9 combines with J gene TRBJ2-1; no definite D call. The CDR3 consists of 15 residues. V was trimmed by 5 bases and J by 1 base, leaving 12 bases between them. The germline V gene encodes CDR1 SEHNR and CDR2 FQNEAQ (reference sequence). In nucleotides, the CDR3 is TGTGCCAGCAGCCAAGTCGGCTATTCCTACAATGAGCAGTTCTTC. It translates to CASSQVGYSYNEQFF.

V usage is TRBV5-1 and J usage is TRBJ2-5; TRBD1 matches 8 bases. Germline CDR1 and CDR2: SGHRS and YFSETQ. Trimming at V came to 3 bases and at J to 1 base, leaving 5 bases not matched to a gene. This CDR3 region has 15 residues. The CDR3 nucleotides are TGCGCCAGCAGCTCGACAGGGGATGTCCAAGAGACCCAGTACTTC. This encodes CASSSTGDVQETQYF.